Each of the 10 T cell receptor beta chains below was sequenced from the same sample in a study of patients and donors after allogeneic stem cell transplantation. TCRdb ran MiXCR on the RT-PCR reads and lists one entry per CDR3 protein. The repertoire has 200,000 to 250,000 distinct CDR3 sequences, 14% of them found once; the top ten carry 9.5% to 13%. The source material was blood, either unsorted or a sorted T cell fraction (not recorded which). These receptors were collected from a human donor who was either an allogeneic HSCT recipient or a stem cell or donor lymphocyte infusion donor (not recorded which). It is not recorded whose cells these are; they may come from a transplant donor.

The V gene is TRBV24-1, the J gene TRBJ1-2; 8 bases agree with TRBD1. The CDR3 extends over 14 amino acids. The germline CDR1 and CDR2 sequences are KGHDR and SFDVKD. V was clipped by 5 bases and J by 4 bases; unmatched bases: 5. DNA for the CDR3: TGTGCCACCAGTGGGAGACAGGGGTCCTATGGCTACACCTTC. It specifies CATSGRQGSYGYTF.

This clonotype was observed many times. The rearrangement links TRBV29-1 to TRBJ1-5, with TRBD1 matching over 7 bases. Germline CDR1 and CDR2: SQVTM and ANQGSEA. There are 14 residues in the CDR3. The V segment lost 4 bases and the J segment 1 base; nucleotides outside the gene matches: 4. The CDR3 region has the DNA TGCAGCGTTGGCAGGGGGGGGAGCAATCAGCCCCAGCATTTT. Translation gives CSVGRGGSNQPQHF.

The rearrangement links TRBV4-1 to TRBJ2-7; the match to TRBD1 covers 7 bases. Germline-derived CDR1 and CDR2 are MGHRA and YSYEKL. The CDR3 spans 15 residues. J gave up 2 bases and V 4 bases, and 8 bases lay outside the gene matches. The CDR3 nucleotides are TGCGCCAGCAGCCGGGAAAGACAGGGACCCTACGAGCAGTACTTC. Protein product: CASSRERQGPYEQYF.

This clonotype occurred a few times. V is TRBV20-1 and J is TRBJ2-5, with a possible D match to TRBD1 (6 bases). V shed 6 bases and J shed 5 bases, with 10 bases lying between them. This CDR3 is 11 amino acids long. Per the germline V gene, CDR1 is DFQATT and CDR2 is SNEGSKA (reference sequence). The CDR3 is CSADQGETQYF. The DNA of the CDR3 is TGCAGTGCAGACCAGGGGGAGACCCAGTACTTC.

The chain employs TRBV10-3 and TRBJ1-2; unclear D gene. The CDR3 contains 15 residues. The ends were cut back, 2 bases at V and 4 bases at J, with 14 bases in the middle. CDR1 is ENHRY, CDR2 SYGVKD, per germline. The CDR3 coding sequence is TGTGCCATCAGTGAGGAGGCAAGTTACACCTATGGCTACACCTTC. It is translated as CAISEEASYTYGYTF.

Concerning this clonotype: A much larger clone is a single base away; this may be a read error. This rearrangement joins TRBV9 to TRBJ2-1; D is perhaps TRBD1 or TRBD2 (5 bases each). Germline values: CDR1 SGDLS, CDR2 YYNGEE. The CDR3 sequence is 13 residues long. DNA for the CDR3: TGTGCCAGCAGCGTGGGACCGAACAATGTGCAGTTCTTC. It is translated as CASSVGPNNVQFF.

This clonotype was seen a few times. The chain combines TRBV5-1 with TRBJ1-1; 7 nucleotides line up with TRBD1. V gave up 4 bases and J gave up 1 base; unmatched junction bases: 7. The CDR3 extends over 15 amino acids. Germline CDR1 reads SGHRS; CDR2 reads YFSETQ. The CDR3 loop reads CASSPGTVTNTEAFF. Written as DNA, the CDR3 is TGCGCCAGCAGCCCTGGGACAGTGACGAACACTGAAGCTTTCTTT.

This clonotype has a handful of counts. The chain recombines TRBV7-8 with TRBJ1-5; D is undetermined. The CDR3 contains 15 residues. The germline V and J ends were trimmed by 5 bases and 6 bases, with 17 bases remaining between them. CDR1 SGHVS and CDR2 FQNEAQ come from the germline V gene. The CDR3 loop reads CASSPERGGSQPQHF. The DNA for the CDR3 is TGTGCCAGCAGCCCCGAAAGAGGAGGATCTCAGCCCCAGCATTTT.

This clonotype occurred a few times. The chain recombines TRBV6-5 with TRBJ2-7; no clear D gene. This CDR3 comprises 15 residues. Trimming pared 0 bases from V and 0 bases from J, leaving 9 bases between. From germline, CDR1 is MNHEY and CDR2 SVGAGI. CDR3 residues: CASSYSGLPSYEQYF. In nucleotides, the CDR3 is TGTGCCAGCAGTTACTCCGGGTTACCCTCCTACGAGCAGTACTTC.

In its sample, this clonotype was seen a few times. The CDR3 sequence: CASSQASGSGANVLTF. The CDR3 nucleotides are TGCGCCAGCAGCCAAGCCTCTGGGTCTGGGGCCAACGTCCTGACTTTC. The chain combines TRBV4-3 with TRBJ2-6; D is undetermined. Germline-derived CDR1 and CDR2 are LGHNA and YSLEER. The CDR3 is 16 amino acids. Trimming removed 1 base at V and 1 base at J, with 8 bases between.